This T cell receptor (beta chain) was retrieved from a study of blood T cell repertoires in COVID-19. In the study overall: The cDNA or gDNA used as material had been derived from T cells, B-cell-depleted T cells, or PBMCs.

The CDR3 sequence is 15 residues long. Trimming removed 5 bases from V and 2 bases from J; junction bases left unmatched: 4. The germline CDR1 and CDR2 sequences are LNHDA and SQIVND (reference sequence). Original processing methods: Amplification of reference gene primers was used by the study to estimate nucleated cell counts. The assay was immunoSEQ multiplex PCR, and TCRdb's table has in-frame clones only and misses some. V, J and clone size derive from that table, while D and trimming were established from the DNA sequence. The sample consists of 250,000 to 300,000 clones, 89% of them appearing once. In terms of age and location, participants ranged from roughly 18 to 100 years and lived in under 30 US areas. Resolution of symptoms, clearance, or two negative PCRs was present in recovered Cohort 3 donors.

The chain couples TRBV19 to TRBJ2-5, with TRBD2 matching over 11 bases. The sample taken for sequencing was PBMCs or T cells enriched from blood (not recorded which). This TCR came from a woman aged 40 to 50 who had recovered from COVID-19. This chain's CDR3 is CASSVLAGGQETQYF. The CDR3 coding sequence is TGTGCCAGTAGTGTTCTAGCGGGGGGTCAAGAGACCCAGTACTTC.